Listed below are T cell receptor beta chains from one sample, sequenced in a study of T cell responses to AZD1222 COVID-19 vaccine. TCRdb's table, derived via immunoSEQ multiplex PCR, lists solely in-frame clones and lacks some. In the table there are about 100,000 clones, roughly 89% of which are singletons. The sample consisted of peripheral blood, taken on day 0 of AZD1222 vaccination. The receptors were sampled from an adult in good health. The CDR3 runs from the conserved cysteine through the conserved F or W. D genes are given only for firm matches. Some rows mark clone size as missing; the rest say once, few, many or name a class of expanded clone.

CASSPRALSGNTIYF TGTGCCAGCAGCCCTAGGGCCCTCTCTGGAAACACCATATATTTT few TRBJ1-3 . TRBV7-2
CASSPLGGGEQFF TGTGCCAGCTCACCACTGGGGGGCGGGGAGCAGTTCTTC . TRBJ2-1 . TRBV18
CASSVGGGTTSGANVLTF TGTGCCAGCAGCGTAGGGGGTGGGACTACCTCTGGGGCCAACGTCCTGACTTTC . TRBJ2-6 TRBD2 TRBV9
CASRALDNTDTQYF TGTGCCAGCAGGGCCTTGGACAACACAGATACGCAGTATTTT . TRBJ2-3 . TRBV2
CASSEAAGRGAQHF TGTGCCAGCAGTGAAGCGGCCGGTCGGGGGGCCCAGCATTTT . TRBJ1-5 . TRBV2
CASSQAGGASYEQYF TGTGCCAGCAGCCAGGCGGGGGGAGCATCGTACGAGCAGTACTTC once TRBJ2-7 TRBD2 TRBV3-1/TRBV3-2
CASSLVLGYGGYTF TGCGCCAGCAGCTTGGTACTGGGTTATGGGGGCTACACCTTC . TRBJ1-2 . TRBV5-1
CASSPGQPERPQHF TGTGCCAGCAGCCCAGGACAGCCGGAGAGGCCCCAGCATTTT . TRBJ1-5 . TRBV7-3
CASSPDSGSRYGYTF TGTGCCAGCTCACCCGACTCAGGGAGCCGCTATGGCTACACCTTC . TRBJ1-2 . TRBV18
CASSQNSGQTSPLHF TGTGCCAGCAGCCAGAATTCGGGACAGACTTCACCCCTCCACTTT . TRBJ1-6 TRBD1 TRBV7-3
CASSSPLNRLTLVSYNEQFF TGTGCCAGCAGTTCCCCATTGAACCGCCTGACCCTTGTCAGCTACAATGAGCAGTTCTTC once TRBJ2-1 . TRBV28
CASSPGTGTYEKLFF TGTGCCAGCAGCCCTGGGACAGGGACTTATGAAAAACTGTTTTTT . TRBJ1-4 TRBD1 TRBV28
CASSYDPGRLQETQYF TGTGCCAGCAGCTACGACCCAGGGAGACTCCAAGAGACCCAGTACTTC . TRBJ2-5 . TRBV7-8
CASSRGHANTGELFF TGTGCCAGCAGCCGGGGACACGCGAACACCGGGGAGCTGTTTTTT . TRBJ2-2 . TRBV7-3
CASSVTYNSPLHF TGTGCCAGCAGTGTTACCTATAATTCACCCCTCCACTTT . TRBJ1-6 . TRBV2
CASSPGTPRNTIYF TGCGCCAGCAGCCCTGGGACACCTCGAAACACCATATATTTT few TRBJ1-3 . TRBV5-1
CASSLEQANTIYF TGTGCCAGCAGCTTGGAACAGGCGAACACCATATATTTT . TRBJ1-3 . TRBV11-2
CASSPRDRWYGYTF TGTGCCAGCAGCCCCCGGGACAGATGGTATGGCTACACCTTC . TRBJ1-2 TRBD1 TRBV14
CASSVRVVVYTEAFF TGTGCCAGCAGTGTTCGGGTAGTAGTGTACACTGAAGCTTTCTTT . TRBJ1-1 . TRBV2
CASSHRANTEAFF TGTGCCAGCAGCCATAGAGCGAACACTGAAGCTTTCTTT . TRBJ1-1 . TRBV3-1/TRBV3-2
CASAAGNTIYF TGTGCCAGCGCAGCTGGAAACACCATATATTTT few TRBJ1-3 . TRBV28
CASSVGTEAFF TGTGCCAGCAGTGTTGGTACCGAAGCTTTCTTT . TRBJ1-1 . TRBV2
CAWSRDRGRRNTGELFF TGTGCCTGGAGCCGGGACAGGGGGCGCCGAAACACCGGGGAGCTGTTTTTT once TRBJ2-2 TRBD1 TRBV30
CASSDDRGRGGYTF TGTGCCAGCAGTGACGACAGGGGGCGCGGTGGCTACACCTTC . TRBJ1-2 TRBD1 TRBV6-1
CATSKTGAADTQYF TGTGCCACCAGCAAGACAGGGGCGGCAGATACGCAGTATTTT . TRBJ2-3 TRBD1 TRBV15
CASSVGYNQPQHF TGTGCCAGCAGTGTGGGGTACAATCAGCCCCAGCATTTT . TRBJ1-5 . TRBV2
CASSLWTSGGAGGETQYF TGTGCCAGCAGCCTATGGACTAGCGGGGGGGCCGGGGGAGAGACCCAGTACTTC . TRBJ2-5 TRBD2 TRBV11-2
CASLLRLSYEQYF TGTGCCAGCCTCCTTCGGCTCTCCTACGAGCAGTACTTC . TRBJ2-7 . TRBV2
CASSFAGANVLTF TGTGCCAGCAGCTTCGCTGGGGCCAACGTCCTGACTTTC . TRBJ2-6 . TRBV5-8
CASSLQNTEAFF TGTGCCAGCAGCTTACAGAACACTGAAGCTTTCTTT . TRBJ1-1 . TRBV11-2
CASSDSRLQEKLFF TGTGCCAGCAGCGACTCCAGGTTGCAAGAAAAACTGTTTTTT few TRBJ1-4 . TRBV4-2
CSVGQGIIGYTF TGCAGCGTTGGACAGGGGATTATAGGCTACACCTTC . TRBJ1-2 TRBD1 TRBV29-1
CASSATGAKNIQYF TGTGCCAGTAGTGCGACGGGAGCCAAAAACATTCAGTACTTC . TRBJ2-4 . TRBV19
CASSFLGGLTDTQYF TGTGCCAGCAGTTTCCTGGGGGGCCTTACAGATACGCAGTATTTT . TRBJ2-3 . TRBV6-5
CASSYEGAYGYTF TGCGCCAGCAGTTATGAGGGCGCCTATGGCTACACCTTC . TRBJ1-2 . TRBV5-1
CATSRDHNSPLHF TGTGCCACCAGCAGGGACCATAATTCACCCCTCCACTTT . TRBJ1-6 . TRBV15
CASSESMKGRNYGYTF TGTGCCAGCAGTGAATCTATGAAGGGGCGCAACTATGGCTACACCTTC . TRBJ1-2 . TRBV25-1
CASSLGTLSNQPQHF TGCGCCAGCAGCTTGGGGACATTGAGCAATCAGCCCCAGCATTTT . TRBJ1-5 . TRBV5-1
CASSSSGGSTDTQYF TGCGCCAGCAGCTCTAGCGGGGGTAGCACAGATACGCAGTATTTT . TRBJ2-3 TRBD2 TRBV5-1
CASSLNRDFYGYTF TGTGCCAGCAGCTTAAACAGGGATTTCTATGGCTACACCTTC . TRBJ1-2 . TRBV5-5
CASISPGTGRDTQYF TGTGCCAGCATTAGCCCCGGGACAGGGAGAGATACGCAGTATTTT . TRBJ2-3 TRBD1 TRBV27
CASSQENQKAFF TGTGCCAGCAGCCAAGAAAATCAGAAAGCTTTCTTT . TRBJ1-1 . TRBV3-1/TRBV3-2
CASRLDTLNQPQHF TGCGCCAGCCGCCTGGACACGTTAAATCAGCCCCAGCATTTT . TRBJ1-5 . TRBV5-1
CASSLGADYNSPLHF TGTGCCAGCAGCTTAGGGGCAGATTATAATTCACCCCTCCACTTT . TRBJ1-6 . TRBV7-3
CASSLGTEAFF TGCGCCAGCAGCTTGGGCACTGAAGCTTTCTTT . TRBJ1-1 . TRBV5-1
CASSSRGPSTDTQYF TGTGCCAGCAGTTCGCGGGGGCCGAGCACAGATACGCAGTATTTT . TRBJ2-3 . TRBV6-2/TRBV6-3
CASSSQGAGVNTEAFF TGTGCCAGCAGCTCCCAGGGGGCGGGGGTGAACACTGAAGCTTTCTTT . TRBJ1-1 TRBD1 TRBV5-5
CASSKNRDGDYGYTF TGTGCCAGCAGTAAAAATCGGGACGGGGACTATGGCTACACCTTC . TRBJ1-2 . TRBV25-1
CASSTGGQGAIEKLFF TGCGCCAGCAGCACTGGGGGACAGGGGGCGATTGAAAAACTGTTTTTT . TRBJ1-4 TRBD1 TRBV5-1
CSVQGPYEQYF TGCAGCGTTCAGGGGCCCTACGAGCAGTACTTC . TRBJ2-7 . TRBV29-1
CASSDNGGGINEQFF TGTGCCAGCAGTGACAACGGGGGGGGCATAAATGAGCAGTTCTTC . TRBJ2-1 TRBD2 TRBV6-4
CASRTGRGASGNTIYF TGTGCCAGCCGAACAGGGAGAGGGGCCTCTGGAAACACCATATATTTT few TRBJ1-3 . TRBV2
CASSLAGTGGNSNQPQHF TGTGCCAGCTCACTGGCCGGGACAGGGGGTAATAGCAATCAGCCCCAGCATTTT . TRBJ1-5 TRBD1 TRBV18
CASSLTGGHSYEQYF TGTGCCAGCAGCTTAACAGGGGGACACTCCTACGAGCAGTACTTC . TRBJ2-7 TRBD1 TRBV11-2
CSVEDQVEGAYGYTF TGCAGCGTTGAAGATCAGGTGGAGGGAGCATATGGCTACACCTTC . TRBJ1-2 . TRBV29-1